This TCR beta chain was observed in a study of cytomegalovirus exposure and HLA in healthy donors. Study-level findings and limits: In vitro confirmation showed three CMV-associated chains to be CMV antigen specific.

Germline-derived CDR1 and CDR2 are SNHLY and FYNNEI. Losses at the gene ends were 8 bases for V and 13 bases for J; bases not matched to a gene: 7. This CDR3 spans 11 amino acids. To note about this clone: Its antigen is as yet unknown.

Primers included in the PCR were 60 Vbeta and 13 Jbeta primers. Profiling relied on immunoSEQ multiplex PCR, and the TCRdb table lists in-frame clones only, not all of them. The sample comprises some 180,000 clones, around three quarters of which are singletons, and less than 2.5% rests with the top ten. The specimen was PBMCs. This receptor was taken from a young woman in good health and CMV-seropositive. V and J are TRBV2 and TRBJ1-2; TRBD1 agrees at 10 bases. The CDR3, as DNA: TGTGCCAGCGGACCCGGGACAGGGGTCACCTTC. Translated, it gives CASGPGTGVTF.